This entry lists 15 T cell receptor beta chains sequenced from one sample in a study of shared clonotypes between healthy human individuals. The protocol was immunoSEQ multiplex PCR, while the TCRdb copy is restricted to in-frame clones and leaves out a portion. The data hold about 710,000 clones, with approximately 72% observed a single time. The sequencing input was memory CD4+ T cells sorted from blood. Described subset: CD45RA-negative fraction. These receptors were obtained from a woman aged 25 to 45 in good health.

This clone has a single count. CDR3 in DNA: TGTGCCAGCAGTGGACAGGTCGGGGTAGGACCCCTCCACTTT. It yields the protein CASSGQVGVGPLHF. The chain has TRBV6-4 and TRBJ1-6; D is perhaps TRBD1 (6 bases). There are 14 residues in the CDR3. Germline V gene sequence: CDR1 MRHNA, CDR2 SNTAGT. V was pared by 4 bases and J by 12 bases, with 16 bases between.

This chain links TRBV7-8 with TRBJ2-3; maybe TRBD2 (6 bases). This CDR3 spans 15 amino acids. Per germline, CDR1 SGHVS and CDR2 FQNEAQ. The V end lost 8 bases, the J end lost 0 bases, and 15 bases lay between the germline ends. The CDR3 nucleotides are TGTGCCAGCGGAGGGGTCACATTAAGCACAGATACGCAGTATTTT. It codes for CASGGVTLSTDTQYF.

J is TRBJ2-1 and V is TRBV13, with a weak D call TRBD2 (6 bases). V lost 6 bases and J 4 bases, leaving 22 bases between the germline ends. Germline CDR1 and CDR2: PRHDT and FYEKMQ (reference sequence). This CDR3 contains 17 residues. CDR3 residues: CASSSSEGLRPYNEQFF. The DNA of the CDR3 is TGTGCCAGCAGTTCATCAGAGGGACTCCGTCCATACAATGAGCAGTTCTTC.

The chain employs TRBV19 and TRBJ1-4; D gene ambiguous. The V end lost 6 bases, the J end lost 6 bases, and 14 bases lay between the germline ends. Germline CDR1 and CDR2: LNHDA and SQIVND (reference sequence). CDR3 length equals 14 residues. CDR3 sequence: CASSPNNLDEKLFF. CDR3 in DNA: TGTGCCAGTAGCCCGAACAATTTGGATGAAAAACTGTTTTTT.

This clone occurred a few times. V is TRBV2 and J is TRBJ2-3; D is perhaps TRBD2 (5 bases). Trimming took 1 base from V and 2 from J, leaving 16 bases between them. Germline assignment: CDR1 SNHLY and CDR2 FYNNEI. The length of the CDR3 is 17 residues. In DNA, the CDR3 is TGTGCCAGCAGTGAAGGGGTAGCGAGGGAATTCACAGATACGCAGTATTTT. It translates to CASSEGVAREFTDTQYF.

The chain links TRBV7-2 to TRBJ2-5, with D possibly TRBD2 on 5 matching bases. The germline V gene encodes CDR1 SGHTA and CDR2 FQGNSA. This CDR3 is 14 amino acids long. Between the trimmed V and J ends, which lost 5 bases and 8 bases, there was a span of 18 bases. The CDR3 region is CASSPSRGPGTQYF. CDR3 DNA: TGTGCCAGCAGCCCATCACGTGGGCCGGGAACCCAGTACTTC.

This clone appeared once. This sequence joins TRBV6-5 and TRBJ1-1; D perhaps matches TRBD1 (5 bases). V was trimmed by 8 bases and J by 4 bases, leaving 17 bases between them. The length of the CDR3 is 14 residues. Germline V gene sequence: CDR1 MNHEY, CDR2 SVGAGI. Here the CDR3 reads CASSLGQLPTEAFF. The CDR3 coding sequence is TGTGCCAGCTCCTTGGGGCAGCTACCCACTGAAGCTTTCTTT.

In its sample, this clone was seen a few times. Within the sample, other DNA sequences also encode this same CDR3. The gene calls are TRBV5-1 and TRBJ2-1, with D perhaps matching TRBD2 (6 bases). Trimming stripped 0 bases from V and 4 bases from J, with 11 bases between. CDR3 size: 15 residues. The germline V gene has CDR1 SGHRS and CDR2 YFSETQ. The DNA of the CDR3 is TGCGCCAGCAGCTTGGATAGCGGAGCATACAATGAGCAGTTCTTC. Its translation: CASSLDSGAYNEQFF.

The rearrangement uses TRBV7-2 and TRBJ1-4; D uncertain. V was shortened by 1 base and J by 0 bases, with 6 bases between the two germline ends. The germline CDR1 and CDR2 sequences are SGHTA and FQGNSA. The CDR3 sequence is 15 residues long. As DNA, the CDR3 is TGTGCCAGCAGCTTAGGAACTGCAACTAATGAAAAACTGTTTTTT. It yields the protein CASSLGTATNEKLFF.

This chain connects TRBV5-1 to TRBJ2-5; 12 nucleotides match TRBD2. The DNA end is a closer match to TRBJ2-7, so the J assignment may be wrong. Germline assignment: CDR1 SGHRS and CDR2 YFSETQ. The CDR3 has 14 residues. CDR3 nucleotide sequence: TGCGCCACCGAAGCGACTAGCGGGGGCTACGAGCAGTACTTC. This gives the protein CATEATSGGYEQYF.

This clone was observed many times. The chain recombines TRBV11-3 with TRBJ2-2; D might be TRBD1 (5 bases). Germline V gene data show CDR1 as SGHNT and CDR2 as YENEEA. Trimming cost V 6 bases and J 1 base, with 9 bases left between them. The CDR3 length is 14 residues. CDR3 DNA: TGTGCCAGCAGATTGACAGAGAACACCGGGGAGCTGTTTTTT. It encodes CASRLTENTGELFF.

CDR3 loop: CAIGSGQQETQYF. The CDR3 DNA reads TGTGCCATCGGCTCAGGACAGCAAGAGACCCAGTACTTC. V usage is TRBV10-3 and J usage is TRBJ2-5; D may be TRBD1 (6 bases). V lost 8 bases and J 2 bases, leaving 12 bases between the germline ends. The CDR3 consists of 13 residues. The germline gives CDR1 ENHRY, CDR2 SYGVKD.

In this sample, this clone turned up a few times. This rearrangement joins TRBV10-3 to TRBJ2-3; 9 bases agree with TRBD1. The junction had 7 bases not matched to a gene; V was cut back by 0 bases and J by 3 bases. The CDR3 runs to 17 residues. CDR1 is ENHRY and CDR2 is SYGVKD in the germline V gene. The CDR3: CAISESGDRVRTDTQYF. In DNA form, the CDR3 reads TGTGCCATCAGTGAGTCGGGGGACAGGGTACGGACAGATACGCAGTATTTT.

The rearrangement joins TRBV2 to TRBJ1-1, with 10 bases identical to TRBD1. The CDR3 totals 14 residues. J gave up 13 bases and V 0 bases, and 8 bases lay outside the gene matches. Germline V gene data show CDR1 as SNHLY and CDR2 as FYNNEI. The CDR3 protein is CASSEAGDRGPGFF. CDR3 coding DNA: TGTGCCAGCAGTGAAGCAGGGGACAGGGGCCCGGGTTTCTTT. The full variable domain, rest sourced from reference TRBV2 and TRBJ1-1, is EPEVTQTPSHQVTQMGQEVILRCVPISNHLYFYWYRQILGQKVEFLVSFYNNEISEKSEIFDDQFSVERPDGSNFTLKIRSTKLEDSAMYFCASSEAGDRGPGFFGQGTRLTVV.

This clone appeared once. The chain is built from TRBV29-1 and TRBJ2-5; D possibly uses TRBD1 or TRBD2 (5 bases each). Trimming removed 3 bases from V and 7 bases from J, with 21 bases in between. The CDR3 is 15 residues long. Germline CDR1 reads SQVTM; CDR2 reads ANQGSEA. For the CDR3, the DNA is TGCAGCGTTGATTGGGGGTTCGGGGATTTGGGGACCCAGTACTTC. Translation gives CSVDWGFGDLGTQYF.